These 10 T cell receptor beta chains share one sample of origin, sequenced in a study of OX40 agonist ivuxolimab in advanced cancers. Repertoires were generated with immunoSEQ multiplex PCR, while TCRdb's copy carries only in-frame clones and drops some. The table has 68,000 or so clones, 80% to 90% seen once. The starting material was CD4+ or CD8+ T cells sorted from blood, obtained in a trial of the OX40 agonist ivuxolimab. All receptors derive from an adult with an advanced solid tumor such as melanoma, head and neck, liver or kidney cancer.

CDR3 nucleotides: TGTGCCAGCAGCGGGAGCGGGCCCTACGAGCAGTACTTC. It yields the protein CASSGSGPYEQYF. This chain joins TRBV9 and TRBJ2-7; D is possibly TRBD2 (6 bases). Germline lookup yields CDR1 SGDLS and CDR2 YYNGEE. The CDR3 runs to 13 residues. Trimming took off 3 bases at V and 2 bases at J, with 9 bases between the two ends. Variable domain in full (rest from reference TRBV9 and TRBJ2-7): DSGVTQTPKHLITATGQRVTLRCSPRSGDLSVYWYQQSLDQGLQFLIQYYNGEERAKGNILERFSAQQFPDLHSELNLSSLELGDSALYFCASSGSGPYEQYFGPGTRLTVT.

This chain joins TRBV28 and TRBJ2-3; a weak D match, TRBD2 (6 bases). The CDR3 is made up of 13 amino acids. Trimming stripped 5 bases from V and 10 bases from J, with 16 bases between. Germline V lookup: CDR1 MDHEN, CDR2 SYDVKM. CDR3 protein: CASSKRDSKSQYF. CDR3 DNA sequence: TGTGCCAGCAGTAAAAGGGACTCCAAATCGCAGTATTTT.

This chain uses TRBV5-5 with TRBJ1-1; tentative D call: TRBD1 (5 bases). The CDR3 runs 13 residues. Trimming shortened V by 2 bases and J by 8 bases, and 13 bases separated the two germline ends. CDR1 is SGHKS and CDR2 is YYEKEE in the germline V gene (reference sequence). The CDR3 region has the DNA TGTGCCAGCAGCTTCGCTACGCAGGGAGAAGCTTTCTTT. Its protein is CASSFATQGEAFF.

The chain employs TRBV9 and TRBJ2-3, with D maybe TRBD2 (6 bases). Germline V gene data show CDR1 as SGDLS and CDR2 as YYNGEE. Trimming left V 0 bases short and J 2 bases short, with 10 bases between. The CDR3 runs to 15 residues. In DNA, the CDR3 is TGTGCCAGCAGCGTAGGGAGGGCCACCACAGATACGCAGTATTTT. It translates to CASSVGRATTDTQYF.

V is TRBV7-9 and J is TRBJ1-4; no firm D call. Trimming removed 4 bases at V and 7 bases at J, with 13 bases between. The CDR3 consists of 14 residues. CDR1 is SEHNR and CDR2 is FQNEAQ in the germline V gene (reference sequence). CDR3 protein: CASSSGIAPEKLFF. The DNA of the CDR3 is TGTGCCAGCAGCTCGGGGATAGCTCCTGAAAAACTGTTTTTT.

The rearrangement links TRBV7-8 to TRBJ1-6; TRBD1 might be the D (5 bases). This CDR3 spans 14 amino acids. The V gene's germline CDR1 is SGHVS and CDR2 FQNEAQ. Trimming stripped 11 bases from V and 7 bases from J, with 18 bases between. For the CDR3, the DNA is TGTGCCGGCAACCCCGGGGAGGGGAATTCACCCCTCCACTTT. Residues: CAGNPGEGNSPLHF.

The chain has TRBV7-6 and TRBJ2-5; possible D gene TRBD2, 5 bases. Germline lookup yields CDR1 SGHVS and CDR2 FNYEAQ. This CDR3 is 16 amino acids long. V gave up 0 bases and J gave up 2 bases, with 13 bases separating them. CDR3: CASSLAALSAQETQYF. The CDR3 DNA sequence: TGTGCCAGCAGCTTAGCCGCCCTTAGCGCGCAAGAGACCCAGTACTTC. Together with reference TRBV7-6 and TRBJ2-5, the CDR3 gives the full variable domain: GAGVSQSPRYKVTKRGQDVALRCDPISGHVSLYWYRQALGQGPEFLTYFNYEAQQDKSGLPNDRFSAERPEGSISTLTIQRTEQRDSAMYRCASSLAALSAQETQYFGPGTRLLVL.

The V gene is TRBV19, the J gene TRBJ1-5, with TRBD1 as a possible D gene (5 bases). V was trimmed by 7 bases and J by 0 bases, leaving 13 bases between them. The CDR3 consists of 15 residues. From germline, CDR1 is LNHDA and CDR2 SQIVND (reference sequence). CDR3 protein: CASTSGPYSNQPQHF. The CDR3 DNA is TGTGCCAGTACCTCGGGGCCCTATAGCAATCAGCCCCAGCATTTT.

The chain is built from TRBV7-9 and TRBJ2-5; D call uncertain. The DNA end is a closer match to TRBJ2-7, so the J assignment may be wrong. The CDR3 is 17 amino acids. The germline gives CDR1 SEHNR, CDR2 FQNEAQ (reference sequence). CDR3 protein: CASSPGWAGYSYYEQYF. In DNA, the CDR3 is TGTGCCAGCAGCCCCGGATGGGCAGGCTATAGCTACTACGAGCAGTACTTC.

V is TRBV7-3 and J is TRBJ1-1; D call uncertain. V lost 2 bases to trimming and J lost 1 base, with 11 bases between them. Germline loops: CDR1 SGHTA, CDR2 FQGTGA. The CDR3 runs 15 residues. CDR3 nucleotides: TGTGCCAGCAGCTTAGGGCTCCCCGGGAACACTGAAGCTTTCTTT. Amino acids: CASSLGLPGNTEAFF.